A single T cell receptor (beta chain) is shown here with its context. Its antigen is unidentified. The CDR3 extends over 17 amino acids. Germline CDR1 is LNHDA and CDR2 is SQIVND (reference sequence). Trimming shortened V by 3 bases and J by 7 bases, and 22 bases separated the two germline ends. The method was immunoSEQ multiplex PCR; TCRdb's version includes in-frame clones alone and lacks a portion of them. The sample consists of 77,000 or so clones, over 80% of them appearing once. This entry comes from a study of graft-versus-host responses after intestinal transplantation. The wider study: Recipients got multivisceral, liver-intestinal, or isolated intestinal transplants. Every one of the recipients received anti-thymocyte globulin induction and afterwards took tacrolimus and steroids for roughly 3 years.

Findings and limits, study-wide: Among circulating GvH clones, peak levels were associated with early post-transplant declines in HvG clones. Analysis identified GvH clones in recipient marrow, with some appearing first in ileum or blood.

The sample consisted of PBMCs, taken 98 days after intestinal transplantation. The source is a human patient who received an intestinal transplant, so some T cells may come from the graft donor. The V call is TRBV19, the J call TRBJ2-1; D might be TRBD1 (6 bases). CDR3 in DNA: TGTGCCAGTAGTATTAGAAGGCCAGGGGCGTTGTGGAATGAGCAGTTCTTC. Translated, it gives CASSIRRPGALWNEQFF.